This TCR beta chain came from a study of glioma-infiltrating T cells after dendritic cell vaccination. The CDR3 contains 15 residues. CDR1 MNHEY and CDR2 SMNVEV come from the germline V gene (reference sequence). V was cut by 5 bases and J by 2 bases, with 16 bases left in between. None of the glioblastoma patients had an isocitrate dehydrogenase mutation. Before vaccination, two weeks after the third vaccination, and at progression, PBMC were collected. The immunoSEQ assay amplified TCRB CDR3 from up to 2 ug DNA. Method: immunoSEQ multiplex PCR; TCRdb's copy keeps in-frame clones and lacks some. Among fewer than 85,000 clones listed, roughly 89% were seen once.

The V and J genes are TRBV27 and TRBJ2-7; D perhaps matches TRBD1 (6 bases). The receptor's source is a human donor with glioblastoma. The material was blood, obtained before dendritic cell vaccination. This CDR3 is CASSLLQGGTYEQYF. CDR3 nucleotide sequence: TGTGCCAGCAGTCTCCTACAAGGGGGTACCTACGAGCAGTACTTC.